These T cell receptor beta chains were read from a single sample in a study of T-cell reconstitution after alpha-beta-depleted transplantation in children. TCRdb called the PCR reads again in MiXCR, with one record for every CDR3 protein. The data show around 960,000 distinct CDR3 sequences, under 30% seen once. The sequences come from PBMCs, mostly from graft donor cells, collected 360 days after TCRalphabeta/CD19-depleted stem cell transplant. Receptors originate from a boy younger than two who had a stem cell transplant for SCID, so the T cells may come from the graft donor. Each CDR3 is given with its conserved first and last residue. Each record gives: D gene, CDR3 length, V gene, J gene, CDR3 protein. The D gene is left open where the match is weak.

>.|15|TRBV7-2|TRBJ2-1
CASSFTLYTYNEQFF
>.|15|TRBV6-5|TRBJ1-1
CASSYFGNGNTEAFF
>.|13|TRBV6-1|TRBJ1-5
CASRDGGGQPQHF
>TRBD1|14|TRBV28|TRBJ1-2
CASSLSDRGHGYTF
>.|14|TRBV10-3|TRBJ2-5
CAISEPTSPETQYF
>.|13|TRBV27|TRBJ1-1
CASSFPGSTEAFF
>.|19|TRBV9|TRBJ2-1
CASSVGLEASDFSYNEQFF
>.|13|TRBV20-1|TRBJ2-3
CSARVIVSDTQYF
>TRBD1|15|TRBV27|TRBJ1-2
CASSGTGVRIYGYTF
>TRBD2|16|TRBV6-5|TRBJ2-2
CASSYLAGGRTGELFF
>.|14|TRBV20-1|TRBJ1-4
CSASGRTTNEKLFF
>.|14|TRBV10-2|TRBJ1-5
CATLAGSSNQPQHF
>TRBD1|15|TRBV5-5|TRBJ2-7
CASSWRETGIYEQYF
>.|14|TRBV9|TRBJ2-5
CASSPRRGQETQYF
>TRBD2|17|TRBV2|TRBJ2-5
CASSEILELAGEETQYF
>.|18|TRBV11-2|TRBJ2-3
CASSLDLGRGYRADTQYF
>TRBD1|13|TRBV20-1|TRBJ1-2
CSADQTGTGGYTF
>.|19|TRBV21-1|TRBJ1-6
CASSNTGTGVSCYNSPLHF
>.|15|TRBV28|TRBJ2-3
CASSLGRLGTDTQYF
>.|14|TRBV7-2|TRBJ1-1
CASSSRPGAIEAFF
>TRBD1|17|TRBV7-9|TRBJ1-1
CASSLAVIGTGAFEAFF
>.|14|TRBV6-5|TRBJ2-2
CASSYLQGTGELFF
>TRBD1|16|TRBV5-6|TRBJ2-3
CASSFLTGGKADTQYF
>.|15|TRBV6-5|TRBJ1-1
CASSYVGGKNTEAFF
>.|14|TRBV5-1|TRBJ2-7
CASSLVQGRYEQYF
>.|15|TRBV5-1|TRBJ2-3
CASSLSAYVTDTQYF
>TRBD1|17|TRBV6-1|TRBJ1-3
CASSFRQGKHSGNTIYF
>TRBD1|17|TRBV7-8|TRBJ2-2
CASSSETGGFNTGELFF
>.|16|TRBV7-8|TRBJ2-7
CASSLGGVGGKYEQYF
>.|13|TRBV5-6|TRBJ2-5
CASSLDIQETQYF
>.|15|TRBV12-3/TRBV12-4|TRBJ2-6
CASSSDSSGANVLTF
>.|17|TRBV12-3/TRBV12-4|TRBJ1-4
CASSLLAGTAKTEKLFF
>TRBD2|15|TRBV15|TRBJ2-7
CATSRDRTSSYEQYF
>.|14|TRBV20-1|TRBJ2-4
CSAPLWLAKNIQYF
>.|16|TRBV10-3|TRBJ1-6
CAISLRWKPLLGALHF
>.|13|TRBV11-2|TRBJ1-1
CASSPDRVAEAFF
>TRBD1|13|TRBV12-3/TRBV12-4|TRBJ2-2
CASSSRGTGELFF
>TRBD1|14|TRBV6-1|TRBJ1-6
CASSRTGYNSPLHF
>.|17|TRBV6-2/TRBV6-3|TRBJ1-1
CASSYARRGTLGTEAFF
>TRBD2|18|TRBV14|TRBJ2-1
CASSQESWGLARRDEQFF
>.|15|TRBV3-1|TRBJ2-3
CASSQKMRTTDTQYF
>.|15|TRBV7-8|TRBJ2-3
CASSLAGDPTDTQYF
>.|17|TRBV23-1|TRBJ2-1
CASSHPEDGGHKNEQFF